The text below deals with one TCR beta chain. Its target is not known. A second PCR, run for about 7 to 11 cycles, used a sample-barcoded 5' primer plus a J-beta primer mix. Every sample gave at least 2.5 million paired-end reads containing CDR3. TCRdb reprocessed the 5' RACE reads via MiXCR and lists one record per CDR3 protein. This sample carries fewer than 750,000 distinct CDR3 sequences, roughly half of them seen once, and the ten largest clones take roughly 14%. V lost 4 bases, J lost 11 bases, and 32 bases lay in between. This CDR3 has 17 amino acids. The V gene's germline CDR1 is SQVTM and CDR2 ANQGSEA. The sample originates from a study of blood T cells in healthy people across ages. Study-wide results and caveats: CMV infection status of these donors was not known. Whereas aged donors had fewer naive CD4+ cells, long-lived donors had more of them and higher diversity.

Ranging in age from about 6 to 100, the donors were healthy Caucasian individuals from Russia. The material sequenced was blood. The chain recombines TRBV29-1 with TRBJ2-5; the D gene is possibly TRBD2 (6 bases). This TCR derives from a woman of 80 years or more in good health. The CDR3 protein is CSVVARGVYSYNEGQYF. The CDR3 nucleotides are TGCAGCGTTGTCGCGCGGGGCGTTTATTCCTACAATGAGGGGCAGTACTTC.